The 5 T cell receptor beta chains in this list originate from one sample, sequenced in a study of blood T cell repertoires in COVID-19 (TCRdb year 2020). Library preparation employed the immunoSEQ multiplex PCR assay. This immuneACCESS table, as held by TCRdb, lists in-frame sequences with V and J called but not all clones. Of the missing ones, under half trace to an unresolved V gene in checked studies; the others have no known cause. Counted in this sample were 150,000 to 200,000 clones; about nine tenths of them appeared once. Roughly a sixth of the sample goes to the ten largest clones. The sample was peripheral blood. The receptors were gathered from a man in his 60s with active or convalescent COVID-19.

This chain uses TRBV13 with TRBJ2-2; 10 bases match TRBD1. CDR3 size: 16 residues. V lost 6 bases to trimming and J lost 4 bases; unmatched junction nucleotides: 8. The germline V gene has CDR1 PRHDT and CDR2 FYEKMQ (reference sequence). The CDR3 region is CASSARDRGITGELFF. The DNA for the CDR3 is TGTGCCAGCAGTGCCCGGGACAGGGGTATCACCGGGGAGCTGTTTTTT.

The V gene is TRBV6-5, the J gene TRBJ1-1, with TRBD1 matching 7 bases. The V and J ends lost 5 bases and 3 bases, in that order; junction bases with no gene match: 3. Germline V gives CDR1 MNHEY, CDR2 SVGAGI. The CDR3 has 13 residues. The DNA of the CDR3 is TGTGCCAGCAGTCGGACAGGATACACTGAAGCTTTCTTT. Amino acid sequence: CASSRTGYTEAFF.

The rearrangement joins TRBV25-1 to TRBJ1-5; a weak D match, TRBD1 (6 bases). V lost 2 bases and J 4 bases, leaving 15 bases between the germline ends. The CDR3 consists of 16 residues. The germline V gene has CDR1 MGHDK and CDR2 SYGVNS. The DNA of the CDR3 is TGTGCCAGCAGTGAAGGGGGGGGGCTGGAAAATCAGCCCCAGCATTTT. Protein: CASSEGGGLENQPQHF. The full variable domain, completed using reference TRBV25-1 and TRBJ1-5, is EADIYQTPRYLVIGTGKKITLECSQTMGHDKMYWYQQDPGMELHLIHYSYGVNSTEKGDLSSESTVSRIRTEHFPLTLESARPSHTSQYLCASSEGGGLENQPQHFGDGTRLSIL.

This chain uses TRBV10-3 with TRBJ1-1; 8 positions agree with TRBD1. Germline V lookup: CDR1 ENHRY, CDR2 SYGVKD. V lost 9 bases and J lost 4; bases outside the gene matches: 7. The CDR3 is 13 amino acids. Written as DNA, the CDR3 is TGTGCCATGACAGGGGCGCGGGGCACTGAAGCTTTCTTT. Encoded protein: CAMTGARGTEAFF.

V gene TRBV10-3 combines with J gene TRBJ1-2, with D maybe TRBD1 (5 bases). V lost 9 bases and J 4 bases, leaving 15 bases between the germline ends. This CDR3 comprises 13 residues. Per the germline V gene, CDR1 is ENHRY and CDR2 is SYGVKD. This CDR3 reads CAIRGGERYGYTF. The DNA for the CDR3 is TGTGCCATAAGGGGCGGGGAGCGCTATGGCTACACCTTC.